These 2 T cell receptor beta chains share one sample of origin, sequenced in a study of blood T cells in healthy people across ages. It was with a sample-barcoded 5' primer and a J-beta primer mix that a second PCR of roughly 7 to 12 cycles was run. TCRdb used MiXCR to reprocess the 5' RACE reads, holding one entry per CDR3 protein. The repertoire holds 1.5 million to 1.8 million distinct CDR3 sequences, approximately 42% seen once, with less than 5% in the top ten. Sample: blood. These receptors were collected from a woman aged 18 to 35 in good health.

This sequence joins TRBV2 and TRBJ1-5, with 7 positions matching TRBD1. J lost 7 bases, V lost 5 bases, and 5 bases had no gene match. The CDR3 totals 13 residues. Germline V gene sequence: CDR1 SNHLY, CDR2 FYNNEI. The CDR3 coding sequence is TGTGCCAGCAGTACACCAGGGGGGCAGCCCCAGCATTTT. Translated, it gives CASSTPGGQPQHF.

The chain is built from TRBV4-3 and TRBJ2-7; TRBD2 might be the D (7 bases). From germline, CDR1 is LGHNA and CDR2 YSLEER. The V and J ends lost 0 bases and 2 bases respectively, with 23 bases between them. This CDR3 contains 19 residues. The CDR3 reads CASSQELALSGGFTYEQYF. The CDR3 DNA reads as TGCGCCAGCAGCCAAGAGTTGGCGTTATCGGGGGGCTTTACCTACGAGCAGTACTTC.